A single sample gave rise to the 15 T cell receptor beta chains below, sequenced in a study of shared T cell receptors in the human thymus. This table comes from immunoSEQ multiplex PCR, and its TCRdb copy is limited to in-frame clones, with some not included. This table has about 380,000 clones, approximately 95% appearing once. The sequencing input was thymocytes. These TCRs come from a human donor.

This chain connects TRBV6-5 to TRBJ1-2; D is unclear. The ends were cut back, 5 bases at V and 0 bases at J, with 7 bases in the middle. Germline V gene lookup returns CDR1 MNHEY and CDR2 SVGAGI. The CDR3 extends over 13 amino acids. The CDR3 sequence: CASSVDPNYGYTF. The CDR3 DNA is TGTGCCAGCAGTGTGGACCCTAACTATGGCTACACCTTC.

V gene TRBV29-1 combines with J gene TRBJ2-5; 9 positions match TRBD2. This CDR3 is 13 amino acids long. V lost 4 bases, J lost 6 bases, and 6 bases stayed unmatched. CDR1 is SQVTM and CDR2 is ANQGSEA in the germline V gene. This CDR3 reads CSVVREGRKTQYF. In nucleotides, the CDR3 is TGCAGCGTTGTGCGGGAGGGCCGAAAGACCCAGTACTTC.

The V call is TRBV7-8, the J call TRBJ2-2; D gene uncertain. The CDR3 has 14 residues. Germline V gene lookup returns CDR1 SGHVS and CDR2 FQNEAQ. V dropped 3 bases and J dropped 4 bases, with 9 bases sitting between them. The CDR3 loop is CASSFPLSTGELFF. The CDR3 DNA reads TGTGCCAGCAGCTTCCCCCTGAGCACCGGGGAGCTGTTTTTT. Full variable domain (missing parts from reference TRBV7-8 and TRBJ2-2): GAGVSQSPRYKVAKRGQDVALRCDPISGHVSLFWYQQALGQGPEFLTYFQNEAQLDKSGLPSDRFFAERPEGSVSTLKIQRTQQEDSAVYLCASSFPLSTGELFFGEGSRLTVL.

The V and J genes are TRBV7-2 and TRBJ1-2; D unclear. Trimming left V 2 bases short and J 6 bases short, with 4 bases between. The CDR3 covers 11 residues. Germline assignment: CDR1 SGHTA and CDR2 FQGNSA. CDR3 sequence reads: CASSLTNGYTF. In DNA, the CDR3 is TGTGCCAGCAGCTTAACCAATGGCTACACCTTC. The full variable domain, with the rest looked up from reference TRBV7-2 and TRBJ1-2, is GAGVSQSPSNKVTEKGKDVELRCDPISGHTALYWYRQSLGQGLEFLIYFQGNSAPDKSGLPSDRFSAERTGGSVSTLTIQRTQQEDSAVYLCASSLTNGYTFGSGTRLTVV.

The chain joins TRBV7-6 to TRBJ1-3, with no clear D. CDR1 and CDR2 from the germline V gene are SGHVS and FNYEAQ. The V gene lost 5 bases and the J gene lost 0 bases, with 17 bases spanning the gap. This CDR3 has 17 amino acids. The DNA for the CDR3 is TGTGCCAGCAGCCCAGAAGTGGGCCCACTCTCTGGAAACACCATATATTTT. Translation: CASSPEVGPLSGNTIYF. The full variable domain, in which reference TRBV7-6 and TRBJ1-3 provide the parts outside the CDR3, is GAGVSQSPRYKVTKRGQDVALRCDPISGHVSLYWYRQALGQGPEFLTYFNYEAQQDKSGLPNDRFSAERPEGSISTLTIQRTEQRDSAMYRCASSPEVGPLSGNTIYFGEGSWLTVV.

V is TRBV9 and J is TRBJ2-1, with D tentatively TRBD1 (6 bases). Germline V gene lookup returns CDR1 SGDLS and CDR2 YYNGEE. With 4 bases removed from V and 2 bases from J, the gap between germline ends came to 28 bases. This CDR3 contains 20 residues. CDR3 sequence (DNA): TGTGCCAGCAGCACCTCGTGGGGGCCCACAAGCAGCCCGACCTACAATGAGCAGTTCTTC. Its translation: CASSTSWGPTSSPTYNEQFF.

CDR3 sequence reads: CASSPSGRGPGEAFF. CDR3 DNA sequence: TGTGCCAGCAGCCCTAGCGGCAGGGGGCCAGGTGAAGCTTTCTTT. The V gene is TRBV6-5, the J gene TRBJ1-1; 8 nucleotides align to TRBD1. The CDR3 loop spans 15 amino acids. V gave up 6 bases and J gave up 7 bases; unmatched junction bases: 13. Germline CDR1 is MNHEY and CDR2 is SVGAGI.

The rearrangement uses TRBV5-1 and TRBJ2-7, with D perhaps matching TRBD2 (5 bases). This CDR3 spans 14 amino acids. Germline lookup yields CDR1 SGHRS and CDR2 YFSETQ. Trimming removed 3 bases at V and 2 bases at J, with 12 bases between. The CDR3 coding sequence is TGCGCCAGCAGCTGGTGGACTCCCCCCTACGAGCAGTACTTC. Its translation is CASSWWTPPYEQYF.

The V and J genes are TRBV5-1 and TRBJ1-2; 8 bases are shared with TRBD1. In germline, CDR1 is SGHRS, CDR2 YFSETQ. After removal of 5 bases from V and 5 bases from J, the junction contained 11 bases not matched to a gene. The CDR3 spans 15 residues. The DNA of the CDR3 is TGCGCCAGCAGTCTGACAGACCGACAGGGGTATGGCTACACCTTC. Translated: CASSLTDRQGYGYTF.

In the case of this clone: Other DNA sequences within the sample encode an identical CDR3. This sequence joins TRBV5-1 and TRBJ2-5; D not resolved. Germline CDR1 SGHRS, CDR2 YFSETQ. The length of the CDR3 is 13 residues. Trimming took off 3 bases at V and 1 base at J, with 7 bases between the two ends. The CDR3 sequence is CASSWGSQETQYF. The CDR3 bases are TGCGCCAGCAGCTGGGGTTCCCAAGAGACCCAGTACTTC.

The V and J genes are TRBV29-1 and TRBJ2-7; either TRBD1 or TRBD2 may supply D (5 bases each). The CDR3 loop spans 13 amino acids. V was trimmed by 4 bases and J by 5 bases, leaving 15 bases between them. Germline V lookup: CDR1 SQVTM, CDR2 ANQGSEA. CDR3 sequence reads: CSVGGTGRNEQYF. CDR3 sequence (DNA): TGCAGCGTTGGGGGGACGGGTAGGAACGAGCAGTACTTC.

The rearrangement uses TRBV28 and TRBJ1-2; TRBD1 might be the D (5 bases). The CDR3 extends over 15 amino acids. Germline lookup yields CDR1 MDHEN and CDR2 SYDVKM. Trimming cost V 4 bases and J 8 bases, with 20 bases left between them. The CDR3 nucleotides are TGTGCCAGCAGTTACGCGGGACTCAGGGTTGGAGGCTACACCTTC. It is translated as CASSYAGLRVGGYTF.

The chain links TRBV18 to TRBJ1-3; 9 bases line up with TRBD1. Trimming took 2 bases from V and 4 from J; bases not matched to a gene: 9. CDR3 length: 17 residues. Germline V gene lookup returns CDR1 KGHSH and CDR2 LQKENI. CDR3 in amino acids: CASSPGPRDRAGNTIYF. DNA of the CDR3: TGTGCCAGCTCACCAGGTCCCCGGGACAGGGCAGGAAACACCATATATTTT.

V usage is TRBV11-2 and J usage is TRBJ1-2; 8 nucleotides agree with TRBD1. With V trimmed by 0 bases and J by 10 bases, 13 bases remained unmatched. Germline CDR1 SGHAT, CDR2 FQNNGV. The CDR3 contains 16 residues. The CDR3 region is CASSLDQAGTGEYYTF. The CDR3, as DNA: TGTGCCAGCAGCTTAGATCAGGCGGGGACAGGAGAGTACTACACCTTC.

V gene TRBV5-1 combines with J gene TRBJ2-1; D possibly corresponds to TRBD2 (6 bases). Trimming shortened V by 3 bases and J by 6 bases, and 19 bases separated the two germline ends. The CDR3 runs to 16 residues. CDR1 is SGHRS, CDR2 YFSETQ, per germline. The CDR3 region has the DNA TGCGCCAGCAGCTGGGGAGGCACAGGCGGGTTCAATGAGCAGTTCTTC. Translation: CASSWGGTGGFNEQFF.